A single sample gave rise to the 15 T cell receptor beta chains below, sequenced in a study of technical replicates of blood from a few donors. Using immunoSEQ multiplex PCR, the repertoire was profiled, and TCRdb retains in-frame clones only, with some absent. The table shows about 85,000 clones, with approximately 94% occurring only once. Sequencing was done on a sample of T cells isolated from PBMCs. The receptors here all came from a human donor in good health.

CDR3 amino acids: CASSLGRGQGRGYTF. In DNA, the CDR3 is TGTGCCAGCAGTTTGGGACGAGGACAGGGTCGAGGCTACACCTTC. V usage is TRBV28 and J usage is TRBJ1-2, with 8 bases identical to TRBD1. The CDR3 is 15 residues long. In germline, CDR1 is MDHEN, CDR2 SYDVKM. J was trimmed by 8 bases and V by 3 bases; bases with no gene match: 11.

The genes are TRBV4-1 and TRBJ2-2; D call uncertain. This CDR3 contains 18 residues. Germline lookup yields CDR1 MGHRA and CDR2 YSYEKL. The V gene lost 3 bases and the J gene lost 0 bases, with 17 bases spanning the gap. The CDR3 DNA reads TGCGCCAGCAGCCATCTACAGCTCAAAACCTCGAACACCGGGGAGCTGTTTTTT. Translated, it gives CASSHLQLKTSNTGELFF.

The chain employs TRBV5-1 and TRBJ1-4; possible D gene TRBD1, 5 bases. Germline V gene data show CDR1 as SGHRS and CDR2 as YFSETQ. V dropped 5 bases and J dropped 3 bases, with 17 bases sitting between them. This CDR3 contains 16 residues. The CDR3: CASRHATGPANEKLFF. In nucleotides, the CDR3 is TGCGCCAGCAGGCACGCTACAGGCCCGGCTAATGAAAAACTGTTTTTT.

The chain couples TRBV6-6 to TRBJ1-3; D is uncertain. The germline gives CDR1 MNHNY, CDR2 SVGAGI (reference sequence). The CDR3 is 15 amino acids. The ends were cut back, 2 bases at V and 0 bases at J, with 8 bases in the middle. The CDR3 spells CASSYEGSSGNTIYF. CDR3 DNA: TGTGCCAGCAGTTACGAGGGTTCCTCTGGAAACACCATATATTTT.

The rearrangement links TRBV12-5 to TRBJ1-1; TRBD1 might be the D (5 bases). Trimming cost V 2 bases and J 4 bases, with 17 bases left between them. The CDR3 has 16 residues. The germline V gene encodes CDR1 LGHNT and CDR2 FRNRAP. The CDR3: CASGLTYQGSGTEAFF. CDR3 coding DNA: TGTGCTAGTGGTTTGACCTACCAGGGCTCGGGCACTGAAGCTTTCTTT. The entire variable domain, with the rest obtained from reference TRBV12-5 and TRBJ1-1, is as follows: DARVTQTPRHKVTEMGQEVTMRCQPILGHNTVFWYRQTMMQGLELLAYFRNRAPLDDSGMPKDRFSAEMPDATLATLKIQPSEPRDSAVYFCASGLTYQGSGTEAFFGQGTRLTVV.

V and J are TRBV6-5 and TRBJ2-2; no clear D. This CDR3 comprises 15 residues. The germline V gene has CDR1 MNHEY and CDR2 SVGAGI. Between the trimmed V and J ends, which lost 0 bases and 6 bases, there was a span of 11 bases. The CDR3 spells CASSYSAARAGELFF. Here the CDR3 DNA reads TGTGCCAGCAGTTACTCGGCAGCCCGGGCCGGGGAGCTGTTTTTT.

J is TRBJ2-3 and V is TRBV5-1; 14 bases match TRBD2. The CDR3 has 18 amino acids. CDR1 is SGHRS and CDR2 is YFSETQ in the germline V gene. The V segment lost 0 bases and the J segment 5 bases; nucleotides outside the gene matches: 8. The CDR3: CASSLGGLAGGQVDTQYF. Here the CDR3 DNA reads TGCGCCAGCAGCTTGGGAGGACTAGCGGGAGGCCAGGTAGATACGCAGTATTTT.

The V gene is TRBV19, the J gene TRBJ1-5; TRBD1 might be the D (6 bases). CDR1 is LNHDA and CDR2 is SQIVND in the germline V gene (reference sequence). V dropped 5 bases and J dropped 1 base, with 27 bases sitting between them. The CDR3 runs 20 residues. This CDR3 reads CASSPLGGGGVIKSNQPQHF. In DNA, the CDR3 is TGTGCCAGTAGTCCCCTCGGAGGAGGGGGGGTTATAAAGAGCAATCAGCCCCAGCATTTT. Full variable domain (rest looked up from reference TRBV19 and TRBJ1-5): DGGITQSPKYLFRKEGQNVTLSCEQNLNHDAMYWYRQDPGQGLRLIYYSQIVNDFQKGDIAEGYSVSREKKESFPLTVTSAQKNPTAFYLCASSPLGGGGVIKSNQPQHFGDGTRLSIL.

The rearrangement joins TRBV6-1 to TRBJ2-5; 7 bases are a match to TRBD1. The germline V gene encodes CDR1 MNHNS and CDR2 SASEGT. This CDR3 is built from 15 residues. V lost 0 bases to trimming and J lost 3 bases; unmatched junction nucleotides: 4. CDR3 amino acids: CASSEAGTDEETQYF. The CDR3 region has the DNA TGTGCCAGCAGTGAAGCGGGGACAGATGAAGAGACCCAGTACTTC.

J is TRBJ2-7 and V is TRBV30, with D perhaps TRBD2 (6 bases). The germline CDR1 and CDR2 sequences are GTSNPN and SVGIG (reference sequence). V was pared by 0 bases and J by 0 bases, with 12 bases between. The CDR3 totals 15 residues. CDR3 region: CAWSVTSSSSYEQYF. CDR3 nucleotide sequence: TGTGCCTGGAGTGTAACTAGCTCGAGCTCCTACGAGCAGTACTTC.

The V gene is TRBV19, the J gene TRBJ1-5; D ambiguous. The germline V gene has CDR1 LNHDA and CDR2 SQIVND (reference sequence). CDR3 length: 15 amino acids. V lost 4 bases, J lost 4 bases, and 14 bases lay in between. The CDR3, as DNA: TGTGCCAGTAGTAATACGGGAGCGTGGAATCAGCCCCAGCATTTT. Protein product: CASSNTGAWNQPQHF.

This rearrangement joins TRBV6-5 to TRBJ1-1; D possibly corresponds to TRBD1 (5 bases). The V end was cut by 6 bases, the J end by 1 base, with 15 bases between. The CDR3 contains 15 residues. Germline values: CDR1 MNHEY, CDR2 SVGAGI. The DNA of the CDR3 is TGTGCCAGCAGCGGCGCGACAGAGCCGAACACTGAAGCTTTCTTT. Its translation: CASSGATEPNTEAFF.

The CDR3 nucleotides are TGTGCCAGTAGTCCACAGGGAACTGGAAACACCATATATTTT. This translates into CASSPQGTGNTIYF. The V gene is TRBV19, the J gene TRBJ1-3, with D possibly matching TRBD1 (6 bases). Germline V gene lookup returns CDR1 LNHDA and CDR2 SQIVND (reference sequence). Trimming took 5 bases from V and 2 from J, leaving 10 bases between them. The CDR3 spans 14 residues.

This clone appeared a single time. This chain connects TRBV6-1 to TRBJ2-7; possibly TRBD2 for D (6 bases). The germline V and J ends were trimmed by 6 bases and 6 bases, with 21 bases remaining between them. The germline V gene has CDR1 MNHNS and CDR2 SASEGT. The CDR3 runs to 15 residues. The CDR3 loop reads CASRGRDSIRIEQYF. The DNA for the CDR3 is TGTGCCAGCAGAGGCCGGGACTCTATTAGGATCGAGCAGTACTTC.

The V call is TRBV19, the J call TRBJ1-5; D remains unclear. The CDR3 runs to 15 residues. Deletions cut 5 bases from V and 2 bases from J, with 13 bases between. Germline values: CDR1 LNHDA, CDR2 SQIVND (reference sequence). The DNA of the CDR3 is TGTGCCAGTAGTTTGAGTGAAGAGGGCAATCAGCCCCAGCATTTT. Its translation: CASSLSEEGNQPQHF.